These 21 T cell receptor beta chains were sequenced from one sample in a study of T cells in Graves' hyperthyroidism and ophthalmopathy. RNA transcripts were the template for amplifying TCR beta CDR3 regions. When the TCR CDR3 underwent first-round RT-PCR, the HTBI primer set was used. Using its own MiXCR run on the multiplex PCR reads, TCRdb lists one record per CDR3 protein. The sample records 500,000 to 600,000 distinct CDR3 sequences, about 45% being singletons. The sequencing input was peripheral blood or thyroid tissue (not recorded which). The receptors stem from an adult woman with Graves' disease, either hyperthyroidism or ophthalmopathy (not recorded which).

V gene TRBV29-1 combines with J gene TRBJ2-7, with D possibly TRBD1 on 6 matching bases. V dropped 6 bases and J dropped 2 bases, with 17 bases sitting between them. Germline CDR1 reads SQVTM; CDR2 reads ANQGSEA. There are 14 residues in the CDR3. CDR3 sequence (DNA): TGCAGCGTCAATGGGCGACAGGCGCCCTACGAGCAGTACTTC. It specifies CSVNGRQAPYEQYF.

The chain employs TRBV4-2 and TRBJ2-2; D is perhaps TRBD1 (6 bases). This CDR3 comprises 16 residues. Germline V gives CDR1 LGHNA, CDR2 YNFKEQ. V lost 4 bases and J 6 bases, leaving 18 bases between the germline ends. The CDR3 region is CASSPQPDQGSGELFF. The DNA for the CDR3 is TGTGCCAGCAGCCCACAACCAGATCAGGGGTCCGGGGAGCTGTTTTTT.

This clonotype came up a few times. The CDR3 sequence is CASSLGGEPYGYTF. In DNA, the CDR3 is TGTGCCAGCAGCTTAGGGGGGGAACCCTATGGCTACACCTTC. The chain carries TRBV7-9 and TRBJ1-2, with D possibly being TRBD1 (5 bases). Deletions cut 1 base from V and 4 bases from J, with 10 bases between. Per the germline V gene, CDR1 is SEHNR and CDR2 is FQNEAQ (reference sequence). The CDR3 is 14 residues long.

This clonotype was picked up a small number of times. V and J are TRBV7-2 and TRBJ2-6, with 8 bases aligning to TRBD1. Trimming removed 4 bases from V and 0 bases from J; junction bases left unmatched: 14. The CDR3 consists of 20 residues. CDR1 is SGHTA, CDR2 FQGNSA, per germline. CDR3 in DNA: TGTGCCAGCAGCTGGGGCCGCAAGGGACAGGAAAGCTCTGGGGCCAACGTCCTGACTTTC. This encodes CASSWGRKGQESSGANVLTF. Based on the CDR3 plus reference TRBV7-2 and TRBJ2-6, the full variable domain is GAGVSQSPSNKVTEKGKDVELRCDPISGHTALYWYRQSLGQGLEFLIYFQGNSAPDKSGLPSDRFSAERTGGSVSTLTIQRTQQEDSAVYLCASSWGRKGQESSGANVLTFGAGSRLTVL.

CDR3 amino acids: CASSFPGADGYTF. The CDR3 DNA sequence: TGTGCCAGCAGCTTTCCTGGGGCCGATGGCTACACCTTC. The chain uses TRBV11-2 and TRBJ1-2; weak D call: TRBD1 (5 bases). The germline V and J ends were trimmed by 3 bases and 6 bases, with 11 bases remaining between them. CDR3 length: 13 residues. Germline loops: CDR1 SGHAT, CDR2 FQNNGV. Full variable domain (remainder filled in from reference TRBV11-2 and TRBJ1-2): EAGVAQSPRYKIIEKRQSVAFWCNPISGHATLYWYQQILGQGPKLLIQFQNNGVVDDSQLPKDRFSAERLKGVDSTLKIQPAKLEDSAVYLCASSFPGADGYTFGSGTRLTVV.

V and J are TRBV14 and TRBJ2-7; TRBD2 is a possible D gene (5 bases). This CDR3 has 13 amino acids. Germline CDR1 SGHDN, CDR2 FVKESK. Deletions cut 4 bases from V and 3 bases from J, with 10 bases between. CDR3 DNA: TGTGCCAGCAGCCCGTCGAGGGACTACGAGCAGTACTTC. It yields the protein CASSPSRDYEQYF.

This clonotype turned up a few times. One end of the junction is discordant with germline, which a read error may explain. The CDR3 nucleotides read TGTGCCAGCAACCAGGGAGAGGGCACTGAGGCTTTCTTT. Translated: CASNQGEGTEAFF. The V call is TRBV6-4, the J call TRBJ1-1; D possibly corresponds to TRBD1 (5 bases). Germline lookup yields CDR1 MRHNA and CDR2 SNTAGT. The CDR3 runs 13 residues.

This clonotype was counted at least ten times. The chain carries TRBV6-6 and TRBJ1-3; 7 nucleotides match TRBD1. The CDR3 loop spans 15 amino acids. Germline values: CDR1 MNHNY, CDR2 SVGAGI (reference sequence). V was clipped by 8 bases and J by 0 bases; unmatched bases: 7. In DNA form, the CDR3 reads TGTGCCAGCCTGAACAGGGGAATCTCTGGAAACACCATATATTTT. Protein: CASLNRGISGNTIYF.

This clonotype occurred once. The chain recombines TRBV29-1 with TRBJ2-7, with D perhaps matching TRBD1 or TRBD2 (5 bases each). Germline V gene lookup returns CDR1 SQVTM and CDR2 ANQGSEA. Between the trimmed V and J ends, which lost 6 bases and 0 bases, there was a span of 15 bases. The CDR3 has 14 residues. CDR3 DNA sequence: TGCAGCGTGGGCCTGGGGGAACCCTCCTACGAGCAGTACTTC. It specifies CSVGLGEPSYEQYF.

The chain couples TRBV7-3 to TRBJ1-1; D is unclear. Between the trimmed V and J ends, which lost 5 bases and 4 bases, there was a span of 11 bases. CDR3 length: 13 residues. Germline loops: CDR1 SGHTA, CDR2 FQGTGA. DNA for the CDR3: TGTGCCAGCAGCGCTACTTGGGGCACTGAAGCTTTCTTT. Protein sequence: CASSATWGTEAFF. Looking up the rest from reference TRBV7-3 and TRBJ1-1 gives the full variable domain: GAGVSQTPSNKVTEKGKYVELRCDPISGHTALYWYRQSLGQGPEFLIYFQGTGAADDSGLPNDRFFAVRPEGSVSTLKIQRTERGDSAVYLCASSATWGTEAFFGQGTRLTVV.

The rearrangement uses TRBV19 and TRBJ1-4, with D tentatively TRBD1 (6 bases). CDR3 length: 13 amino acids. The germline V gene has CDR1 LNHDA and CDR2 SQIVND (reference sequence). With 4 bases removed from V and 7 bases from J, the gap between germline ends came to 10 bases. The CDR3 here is CASSTQGSEKLFF. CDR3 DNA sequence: TGTGCCAGTAGTACACAGGGTTCTGAAAAACTGTTTTTT.

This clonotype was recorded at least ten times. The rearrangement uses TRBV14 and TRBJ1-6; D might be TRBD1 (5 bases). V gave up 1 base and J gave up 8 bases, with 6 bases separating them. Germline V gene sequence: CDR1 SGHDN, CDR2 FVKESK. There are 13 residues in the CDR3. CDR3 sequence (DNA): TGTGCCAGCAGCCAAGTGGGGGATTCACCCCTCCACTTT. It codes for CASSQVGDSPLHF. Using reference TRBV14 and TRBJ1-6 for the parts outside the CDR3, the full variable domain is EAGVTQFPSHSVIEKGQTVTLRCDPISGHDNLYWYRRVMGKEIKFLLHFVKESKQDESGMPNNRFLAERTGGTYSTLKVQPAELEDSGVYFCASSQVGDSPLHFGNGTRLTVT.

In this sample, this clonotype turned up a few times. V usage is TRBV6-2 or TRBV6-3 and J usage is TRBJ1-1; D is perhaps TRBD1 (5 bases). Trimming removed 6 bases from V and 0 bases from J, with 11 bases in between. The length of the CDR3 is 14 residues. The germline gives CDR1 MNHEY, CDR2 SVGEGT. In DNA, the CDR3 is TGTGCCAGCAGCCCATACAGGATGAACACTGAAGCTTTCTTT. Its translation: CASSPYRMNTEAFF.

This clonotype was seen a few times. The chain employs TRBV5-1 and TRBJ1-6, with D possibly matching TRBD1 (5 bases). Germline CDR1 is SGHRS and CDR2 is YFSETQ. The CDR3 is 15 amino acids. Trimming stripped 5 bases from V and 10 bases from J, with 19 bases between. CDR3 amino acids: CASRRSIAGGSPLHF. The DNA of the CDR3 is TGCGCCAGCAGAAGGTCCATCGCTGGGGGATCACCCCTCCACTTT. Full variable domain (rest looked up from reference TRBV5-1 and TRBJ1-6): KAGVTQTPRYLIKTRGQQVTLSCSPISGHRSVSWYQQTPGQGLQFLFEYFSETQRNKGNFPGRFSGRQFSNSRSEMNVSTLELGDSALYLCASRRSIAGGSPLHFGNGTRLTVT.

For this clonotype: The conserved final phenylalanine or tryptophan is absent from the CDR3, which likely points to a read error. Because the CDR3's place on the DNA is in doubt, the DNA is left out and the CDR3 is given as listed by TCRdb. The CDR3 reads CASRPSPS. V usage is TRBV19 and J usage is TRBJ1-6. The CDR3 is 8 residues long, counting both termini. CDR1 is LNHDA, CDR2 SQIVND, per germline (reference sequence).

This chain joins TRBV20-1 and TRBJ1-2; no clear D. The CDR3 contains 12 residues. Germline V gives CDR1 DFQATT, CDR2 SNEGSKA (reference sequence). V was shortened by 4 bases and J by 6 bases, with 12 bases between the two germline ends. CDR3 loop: CSAIGLGNGYTF. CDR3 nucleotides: TGCAGTGCTATCGGGTTGGGGAATGGCTACACCTTC.

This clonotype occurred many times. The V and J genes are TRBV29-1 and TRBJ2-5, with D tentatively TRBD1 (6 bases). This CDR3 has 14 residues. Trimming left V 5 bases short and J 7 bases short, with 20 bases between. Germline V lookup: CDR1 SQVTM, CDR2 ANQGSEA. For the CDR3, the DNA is TGCAGCGTTCCTGGGGACACTCGTGGGGGGACCCAGTACTTC. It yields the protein CSVPGDTRGGTQYF. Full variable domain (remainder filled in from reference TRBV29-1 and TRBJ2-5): SAVISQKPSRDICQRGTSLTIQCQVDSQVTMMFWYRQQPGQSLTLIATANQGSEATYESGFVIDKFPISRPNLTFSTLTVSNMSPEDSSIYLCSVPGDTRGGTQYFGPGTRLLVL.

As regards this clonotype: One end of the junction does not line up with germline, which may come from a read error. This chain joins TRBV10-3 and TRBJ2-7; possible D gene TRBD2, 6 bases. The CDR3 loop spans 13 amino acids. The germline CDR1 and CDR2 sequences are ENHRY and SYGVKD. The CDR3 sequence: CASSSRYGGEQYF. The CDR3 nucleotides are TGTGCCAGCAGTTCACGATACGGGGGCGAGCAGTACTTC.

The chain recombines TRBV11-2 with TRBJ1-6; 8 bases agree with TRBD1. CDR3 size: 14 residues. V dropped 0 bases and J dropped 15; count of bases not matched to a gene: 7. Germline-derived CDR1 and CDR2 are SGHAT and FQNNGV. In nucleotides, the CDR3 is TGTGCCAGCAGCTTAGATGGGGACAGGTCGGGCCTCCACTTT. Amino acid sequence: CASSLDGDRSGLHF.

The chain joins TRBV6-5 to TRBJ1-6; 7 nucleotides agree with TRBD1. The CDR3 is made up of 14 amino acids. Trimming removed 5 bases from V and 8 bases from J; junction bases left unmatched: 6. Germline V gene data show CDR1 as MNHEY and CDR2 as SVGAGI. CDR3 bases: TGTGCCAGCAGTCCTGACAGGGTATATTCACCCCTCCACTTT. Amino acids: CASSPDRVYSPLHF.

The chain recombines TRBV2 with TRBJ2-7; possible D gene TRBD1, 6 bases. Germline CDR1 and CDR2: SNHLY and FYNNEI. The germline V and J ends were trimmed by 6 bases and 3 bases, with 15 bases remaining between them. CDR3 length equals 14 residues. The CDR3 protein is CASRGYRVHYEQYF. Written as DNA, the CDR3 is TGTGCCAGCAGAGGTTACAGGGTCCACTACGAGCAGTACTTC.